The present T cell receptor beta chain was sequenced within a study of Ad26.COV2.S vaccination and SARS-CoV-2 variants. About the research overall: It was the COV1001 Ad26.COV2.S trial arm that included the donor. By the intramuscular route, Ad26.COV2.S was given once, or twice 56 days apart.

Findings of the study overall: Overall T cell responses may have been underestimated by the analyses of TCR breadth and depth. Researchers reported similar non-spike TCR breadth in vaccine and placebo recipients.

Notes on this clone: Antigen: not known.

The data were produced by immunoSEQ multiplex PCR, yet TCRdb's version contains in-frame clones alone and is incomplete. This sample yields about 680,000 clones, of which roughly 90% are seen a single time; 1.5% belongs to the top ten. Described treatment: around 19 received Ad26.COV2.S at low or high dose, single or two shots; 5 received placebo; per-sample allocation not given. Sampling occurred on day 63 after the first vaccine or placebo injection. The material sequenced was peripheral blood, taken in a trial of Ad26.COV2.S vaccine versus placebo. The receptor comes from a person aged 18-65 years who received the Ad26.COV2.S COVID-19 vaccine or a placebo.

The CDR3 region has the DNA TGTGCCAGTAGTATTCAGGGCGTCCTCGACTATGGCTACACCTTC. Translation gives CASSIQGVLDYGYTF. This chain uses TRBV19 with TRBJ1-2, with a possible D match to TRBD1 (5 bases). Germline-derived CDR1 and CDR2 are LNHDA and SQIVND (reference sequence). Trimming shortened V by 3 bases and J by 3 bases, and 14 bases separated the two germline ends. The CDR3 consists of 15 residues. The entire variable domain, with the rest obtained from reference TRBV19 and TRBJ1-2, is as follows: DGGITQSPKYLFRKEGQNVTLSCEQNLNHDAMYWYRQDPGQGLRLIYYSQIVNDFQKGDIAEGYSVSREKKESFPLTVTSAQKNPTAFYLCASSIQGVLDYGYTFGSGTRLTVV.